These 10 T cell receptor beta chains were sequenced from one sample in a study of T cells in Graves' hyperthyroidism and ophthalmopathy. Researchers amplified the TCR beta CDR3 regions from RNA transcripts. A set of HTBI primers served as the primers for a first-round RT-PCR of the TCR CDR3. TCRdb reprocessed the multiplex PCR reads via MiXCR and lists one record per CDR3 protein. The sample lists about 380,000 distinct CDR3 sequences, about 14% seen once, with roughly 20% in the top ten. Sequences were obtained from blood. Receptors originate from a man in his thirties or forties with Graves' hyperthyroidism that later progressed to Graves' ophthalmopathy.

A few counts support this clonotype. CDR3 in DNA: TGCAGTGCTACTAGAGATAAACTGTTTTTT. Its translation is CSATRDKLFF. The chain combines TRBV20-1 with TRBJ1-4, with D uncertain. The germline V gene encodes CDR1 DFQATT and CDR2 SNEGSKA (reference sequence). CDR3 length: 10 residues. V lost 4 bases to trimming and J lost 11 bases, with 8 bases between them.

The rearrangement joins TRBV7-9 to TRBJ2-2; D is tentatively TRBD1 or TRBD2 (6 bases each). This CDR3 is 15 amino acids long. V was cut by 5 bases and J by 4 bases, with 14 bases left in between. Germline V gene data show CDR1 as SEHNR and CDR2 as FQNEAQ (reference sequence). In DNA form, the CDR3 reads TGTGCCAGCAGCCTAGGGGGGAGCAGCACCGGGGAGCTGTTTTTT. Amino acid sequence: CASSLGGSSTGELFF.

A few counts support this clonotype. The chain recombines TRBV3-1 with TRBJ2-3, with 16 bases aligning to TRBD2. Trimming at V came to 1 base and at J to 5 bases, leaving 6 bases not matched to a gene. The CDR3 has 18 residues. Per germline, CDR1 LGHDT and CDR2 YNNKEL (reference sequence). As DNA, the CDR3 is TGTGCCAGCAGCCAAGCGGGACTAGCGGGGGGGCGGGGAGATACGCAGTATTTT. It translates to CASSQAGLAGGRGDTQYF.

This clonotype was counted a few times. Mismatch with germline at one junction end may stem from a read error. The chain couples TRBV11-2 to TRBJ1-2; D gene ambiguous. There are 12 residues in the CDR3. The germline V gene encodes CDR1 SGHAT and CDR2 FQNNGV. CDR3 coding DNA: TGTGCCAGCCACGGCAGAAACTGTGGCTACACCTTC. Encoded protein: CASHGRNCGYTF.

This clonotype was recorded at least ten times. The chain uses TRBV20-1 and TRBJ2-1, with TRBD2 identical over 7 bases. The trim removed 0 bases at V and 5 bases at J, leaving 7 bases unmatched. This CDR3 has 15 residues. Germline CDR1 DFQATT, CDR2 SNEGSKA (reference sequence). In DNA form, the CDR3 reads TGCAGTGCTAGAGATCGGCTAGCGGCGGACAATGAGCAGTTCTTC. Translated: CSARDRLAADNEQFF.

As concerns this clonotype: Since a much larger clone is just one base distant, this may be a read error. The chain employs TRBV12-3 or TRBV12-4 and TRBJ2-5; the D gene is possibly TRBD1 (5 bases). The CDR3 contains 14 residues. Here the CDR3 reads CASSFRGSQEAQYF. The CDR3 coding sequence is TGTGCCAGCAGTTTTAGGGGTAGCCAAGAGGCCCAGTACTTC.

This clonotype was seen at least ten times. The rearrangement joins TRBV2 to TRBJ1-2; no definite D call. V gave up 4 bases and J gave up 2 bases, with 8 bases separating them. The CDR3 consists of 13 residues. Germline V gene sequence: CDR1 SNHLY, CDR2 FYNNEI. CDR3 nucleotide sequence: TGTGCCAGCAGTGTCCACGGAAACTATGGCTACACCTTC. Its protein is CASSVHGNYGYTF.

This clonotype was observed at least ten times. V usage is TRBV7-3 and J usage is TRBJ2-2; 8 nucleotides align to TRBD2. Germline CDR1 and CDR2: SGHTA and FQGTGA. The CDR3 length is 17 residues. J was trimmed by 7 bases and V by 1 base; bases with no gene match: 11. Here the CDR3 reads CASSLIGGGLEVGELFF. The CDR3 nucleotides read TGTGCCAGCAGCTTAATTGGAGGGGGACTAGAGGTCGGGGAGCTGTTTTTT.

This clonotype was recorded many times. The chain combines TRBV28 with TRBJ1-5; weak D call: TRBD1 (5 bases). Trimming cost V 7 bases and J 2 bases, with 15 bases left between them. Germline V gene sequence: CDR1 MDHEN, CDR2 SYDVKM. CDR3 length equals 15 residues. CDR3 loop: CASTPGGGGNQPQHF. DNA of the CDR3: TGTGCCAGCACCCCGGGGGGAGGGGGCAATCAGCCCCAGCATTTT.

The V call is TRBV2, the J call TRBJ2-2; TRBD1 or TRBD2 may be the D gene (5 bases each). This CDR3 has 13 amino acids. Germline CDR1 reads SNHLY; CDR2 reads FYNNEI. Trimming left V 7 bases short and J 6 bases short, with 12 bases between. The CDR3 reads CASKERGAGELFF. CDR3 DNA: TGTGCCAGCAAAGAGAGGGGCGCCGGGGAGCTGTTTTTT.